This T cell receptor (beta chain) was identified in a study of blood T cell repertoires in COVID-19. Study-wide background: Samples of COVID-19 (acute and convalescent) were obtained from the United States, Italy and Spain. PBMCs, B-cell-depleted T cells, or T cells provided the cDNA or gDNA that made up the material.

Original methodology: By means of reference gene primer amplification, nucleated cell counts were estimated. Measured with immunoSEQ multiplex PCR; TCRdb has only the in-frame clones, and not every one. V, J and clone size are those of that table, while D and trimming were read from the DNA. Of 120,000 or so clones in the sample, under 90% were seen once. This CDR3 is 13 amino acids long. Per germline, CDR1 KGHDR and CDR2 SFDVKD. V lost 1 base and J 11 bases, leaving 11 bases between the germline ends. The chain is built from TRBV24-1 and TRBJ1-5, with a tentative D call TRBD1 (5 bases). The TCR sequence derives from a man between 60 and 75 years old with acute or convalescent COVID-19. Sequenced input: peripheral blood. The CDR3 nucleotides read TGTGCCACCAGTGATTTTGGGGGGAGTGCCCAGCATTTT. Translating it yields CATSDFGGSAQHF.